This entry features one T cell receptor (beta chain) sequence. The antigen it recognizes is unknown. No much larger clone exists at a distance of one base, and base qualities are not known. This sample is part of a study of control samples from healthy donors and cancer patients (dated by TCRdb to 2020 to 2022). Libraries were made using the immunoSEQ multiplex PCR assay. In TCRdb, the immuneACCESS table is reduced to in-frame sequences with V and J assigned. These tables do not hold every clone; where another copy was compared, an unresolved V gene accounts for under half, and the others remain unexplained. Counted in this sample were 150,000 to 200,000 clones; 70% to 90% of them appeared once. The ten largest clones take up more than 10% of the sample. The source is a man younger than 40 in good health. Specimen: blood.

The CDR3 reads as follows: CASSLTSGRWNEKLFF. The DNA sequence follows: TGTGCCAGCAGCCTAACCTCCGGCAGGTGGAATGAAAAACTGTTTTTT. This chain joins TRBV25-1 to TRBJ1-4, with the D gene call left open. Taken from the germline V gene, the CDR1 and CDR2 loops are MGHDK and SYGVNS. The CDR3 numbers 16 residues from cysteine through phenylalanine. The DNA shown is the 48-base CDR3, in frame from base 1. The junction carries 19 bases between V and J, which are trimmed by 6 bases and 5 bases respectively.